A single sample is the source of the 3 T cell receptor beta chains below, sequenced in a study of cytomegalovirus exposure and HLA in healthy donors. The study ran its PCR with 60 Vbeta and 13 Jbeta primers. Here immunoSEQ multiplex PCR was the method, and the copy in TCRdb shows in-frame clones only, minus some. This table has around 68,000 clones, about 73% appearing once. The sample was PBMCs. The receptors shown here come from a young woman in good health and CMV-seronegative.

The chain recombines TRBV29-1 with TRBJ2-7; D ambiguous. Germline CDR1 SQVTM, CDR2 ANQGSEA. The germline V and J ends were trimmed by 5 bases and 2 bases, with 16 bases remaining between them. The CDR3 spans 14 residues. This CDR3 reads CSVTDTELPYEQYF. As DNA, the CDR3 is TGCAGCGTTACCGACACGGAACTTCCCTACGAGCAGTACTTC.

J is TRBJ1-2 and V is TRBV30; 8 bases are a match to TRBD1. The CDR3 totals 13 residues. J lost 7 bases, V lost 3 bases, and 7 bases had no gene match. Germline V gives CDR1 GTSNPN, CDR2 SVGIG (reference sequence). For the CDR3, the DNA is TGTGCCTGGAGCCCCAGGGGGCTGGGTGGCTACACCTTC. It codes for CAWSPRGLGGYTF.

This chain links TRBV30 with TRBJ2-7, with D possibly being TRBD2 (6 bases). Deletions cut 0 bases from V and 6 bases from J, with 18 bases between. Germline V lookup: CDR1 GTSNPN, CDR2 SVGIG (reference sequence). There are 15 residues in the CDR3. CDR3 sequence reads: CAWSVHSTGTGEQYF. DNA of the CDR3: TGTGCCTGGAGTGTACATTCGACGGGGACTGGCGAGCAGTACTTC. The full variable domain, its missing parts supplied by reference TRBV30 and TRBJ2-7, is SQTIHQWPATLVQPVGSPLSLECTVEGTSNPNLYWYRQAAGRGLQLLFYSVGIGQISSEVPQNLSASRPQDRQFILSSKKLLLSDSGFYLCAWSVHSTGTGEQYFGPGTRLTVT.